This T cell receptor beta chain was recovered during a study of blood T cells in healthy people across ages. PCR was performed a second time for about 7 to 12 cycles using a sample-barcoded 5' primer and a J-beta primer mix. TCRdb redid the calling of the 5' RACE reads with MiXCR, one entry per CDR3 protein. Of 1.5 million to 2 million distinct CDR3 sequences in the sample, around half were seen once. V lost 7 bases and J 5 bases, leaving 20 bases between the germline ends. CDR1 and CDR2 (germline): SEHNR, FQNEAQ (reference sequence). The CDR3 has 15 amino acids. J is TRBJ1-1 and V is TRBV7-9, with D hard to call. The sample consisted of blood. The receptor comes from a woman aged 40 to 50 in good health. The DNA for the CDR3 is TGTGCCAGCATCCCCTCCCAGGAAGGGAGGACTGAAGCTTTCTTT. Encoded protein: CASIPSQEGRTEAFF.